The rows below give T cell receptor beta chains drawn from one sample of a study of CD8 T cells in Susac syndrome. TCRdb analysed the immunoSEQ multiplex PCR reads with MiXCR anew, one entry per CDR3 protein. This sample yields roughly 330,000 distinct CDR3 sequences, of which about 90% are seen a single time; less than 0.08% belongs to the top ten. The sample taken for sequencing was CD4+ T cells from PBMCs. The source of these receptors is a human donor with multiple sclerosis. Both conserved end residues are part of each CDR3. D genes are given only for firm matches. The size entry is marked missing in some rows and otherwise reads once, few, many or a size class.

clone_size j_call d_call v_call cdr3_nt cdr3_aa
. TRBJ2-3 TRBD2 TRBV12-3/TRBV12-4 TGTGCCAGCAGTCAATCTAGCGGGAGGACAGATACGCAGTATTTT CASSQSSGRTDTQYF
. TRBJ2-3 . TRBV10-3 TGTGCCATCTCCGAGCTTGGGGAACCCTATACGCAGTATTTT CAISELGEPYTQYF
. TRBJ2-2 . TRBV20-1 TGCAGTGCCTACGGGGGGCGGGGCAACACCGGGGAGCTGTTTTTT CSAYGGRGNTGELFF
once TRBJ1-3 . TRBV15 TGTGCCACCAGCAGAGATTACAGGGCTGGAAACACCATATATTTT CATSRDYRAGNTIYF
once TRBJ2-1 TRBD2 TRBV28 TGTGCCAGCAGAGCACTAGCGTCCGTGCAGTTCTTC CASRALASVQFF
. TRBJ2-4 . TRBV12-3/TRBV12-4 TGTGCCAGCAGTTTATCCAGGATCTTAGCCAAAAACATTCAGTACTTC CASSLSRILAKNIQYF
few TRBJ2-3 . TRBV5-1 TGTGCCAGCAGTTTAGGGCCAGCAGATACGCAGTATTTT CASSLGPADTQYF
. TRBJ2-7 TRBD1 TRBV11-2 TGTGCCAGCACCGAACTCCCGGACAGGGTCCACGAGCAGTACTTC CASTELPDRVHEQYF
. TRBJ1-2 TRBD1 TRBV3-1 TGTGCCAGCAGCCCCGGGACAGGGGGCGAGGGCTACACCTTC CASSPGTGGEGYTF
. TRBJ1-2 . TRBV20-1 TGCAGTGCTAGAGTTGATCAGGGCTATGGCTACACCTTC CSARVDQGYGYTF